This T cell receptor beta chain stems from a study of Ad26.COV2.S vaccination and SARS-CoV-2 variants. About the study: Enrolled in COV1001, the donor was in the Ad26.COV2.S trial arm, which received the vaccine.

Sample treatment: around 19 received Ad26.COV2.S at low or high dose, single or two shots; about 5 received placebo; per-sample allocation not given. Sampling took place 63 days after the first vaccine or placebo injection. An Ad26 vector expressing Wuhan-strain SARS-CoV-2 spike constituted the vaccine. General observations from the study: Vaccinees showed greater spike-specific TCR breadth than placebo recipients. The TCR breadth and depth analyses may have produced an underestimate of total T cell responses.

TCRdb keeps only in-frame clones here, not all; method: immunoSEQ multiplex PCR. Of about 350,000 clones listed, 86% are singletons. The table lists this clone with a count of one. The target antigen is unknown. Sequenced here: peripheral blood, sampled in a trial of Ad26.COV2.S vaccine versus placebo. This TCR came from a person aged 18 to 65 who received the Ad26.COV2.S COVID-19 vaccine or a placebo.

The CDR3 nucleotides read TGCGCCAGCAGCCCCCGACCGGAGGTCTCCTACAATGAGCAGTTCTTC. It codes for CASSPRPEVSYNEQFF. The chain has TRBV5-1 and TRBJ2-1; D possibly corresponds to TRBD2 (5 bases). Germline lookup yields CDR1 SGHRS and CDR2 YFSETQ. This CDR3 spans 16 amino acids. V lost 4 bases and J lost 0, with 14 bases in between. The variable domain in full, completed from reference TRBV5-1 and TRBJ2-1, reads KAGVTQTPRYLIKTRGQQVTLSCSPISGHRSVSWYQQTPGQGLQFLFEYFSETQRNKGNFPGRFSGRQFSNSRSEMNVSTLELGDSALYLCASSPRPEVSYNEQFFGPGTRLTVL.